Listed below are T cell receptor beta chains from one sample, sequenced in a study of cytomegalovirus exposure and HLA in healthy donors. Here immunoSEQ multiplex PCR was the method, and the copy in TCRdb shows in-frame clones only, minus some. Seen here are roughly 150,000 clones, over 60% observed once, and the top ten hold about 3.1%. Input material: PBMCs. Source of these receptors: a male donor in good health and CMV-seronegative. The CDR3 runs from the conserved cysteine through the conserved F or W. A D gene is named only where the DNA matches it firmly. Clone size is not always given. Where it is, it says once, few, many or a class for expanded clones.

TRBD2	15	TRBV30	TRBJ2-1	NA	CAWTVVAGGVHEQFF	TGTGCCTGGACCGTAGTAGCGGGAGGGGTACATGAGCAGTTCTTC
NA	12	TRBV7-9	TRBJ2-7	NA	CSSSSLAVEQYF	TGTTCCAGCAGCTCCCTCGCGGTCGAGCAGTACTTC
TRBD2	17	TRBV7-2	TRBJ2-5	NA	CASSLGKAGGIQETQYF	TGTGCCAGCAGCTTAGGGAAAGCGGGAGGGATACAAGAGACCCAGTACTTC
TRBD1	16	TRBV7-9	TRBJ2-2	NA	CASSFPGTANTGELFF	TGTGCCAGCAGCTTTCCCGGGACAGCGAACACCGGGGAGCTGTTTTTT
TRBD2	16	TRBV7-9	TRBJ2-3	NA	CASNQTSGGRTDTQYF	TGTGCCAGCAACCAAACTAGCGGGGGGCGCACAGATACGCAGTATTTT
NA	16	TRBV1	TRBJ1-4	NA	CTSSHTDRQRNEKLFF	TGCACCAGCAGCCACACGGACAGGCAGAGGAATGAAAAACTGTTTTTT
NA	11	TRBV7-2	TRBJ2-7	NA	CASSLYYEQYF	TGTGCCAGCAGCTTATACTACGAGCAGTACTTC
NA	13	TRBV29-1	TRBJ2-7	NA	CSASSGRAYEQYF	TGCAGCGCCTCGTCTGGCAGGGCCTACGAGCAGTACTTC
NA	15	TRBV28	TRBJ1-1	NA	CASSFPTPNRIEAFF	TGTGCCAGCAGTTTCCCAACCCCGAACAGAATTGAAGCTTTCTTT
NA	13	TRBV6-6	TRBJ1-2	NA	CASSHRESYGYTF	TGTGCCAGCAGCCACCGGGAATCCTATGGCTACACCTTC
NA	17	TRBV27	TRBJ2-7	NA	CASRDYYPGHPFGEQYF	TGTGCCAGCAGAGATTATTACCCGGGACATCCCTTTGGCGAGCAGTACTTC
TRBD1	15	TRBV19	TRBJ2-1	once	CASSWGQGVYNEQFF	TGTGCCAGTAGTTGGGGACAGGGGGTCTACAATGAGCAGTTCTTC
NA	13	TRBV4-3	TRBJ1-6	few	CASSAKGGSPLHF	TGCGCCAGCAGCGCTAAAGGGGGATCACCCCTCCACTTT
TRBD1	15	TRBV28	TRBJ1-1	NA	CASSSPGTGYTEAFF	TGTGCCAGCAGTTCCCCGGGGACAGGATACACTGAAGCTTTCTTT
NA	15	TRBV7-3	TRBJ2-7	few	CASSLVPSVSYEQYF	TGTGCCAGCAGCTTGGTTCCTAGCGTATCCTACGAGCAGTACTTC
NA	11	TRBV30	TRBJ1-2	NA	CAWNRPRGYTF	TGTGCCTGGAATAGACCGCGGGGCTACACCTTC
NA	15	TRBV5-1	TRBJ1-5	NA	CASSPDSGVGQPQHF	TGCGCCAGCAGCCCTGACTCAGGGGTAGGCCAGCCCCAGCATTTT
NA	14	TRBV9	TRBJ1-4	NA	CASSVRSNNEKLFF	TGTGCCAGCAGCGTACGCAGTAATAATGAAAAACTGTTTTTT
TRBD2	18	TRBV30	TRBJ2-7	NA	CAWSVRSSGTRTPYEQYF	TGTGCCTGGAGTGTACGGAGTAGCGGGACACGGACACCCTACGAGCAGTACTTC
TRBD1	14	TRBV7-9	TRBJ1-4	once	CASSTRQGSEKLFF	TGTGCCAGCAGCACCCGACAGGGCTCGGAAAAACTGTTTTTT
TRBD1	15	TRBV2	TRBJ1-6	NA	CASSDPGTGASPLHF	TGTGCCAGCAGTGATCCCGGGACAGGCGCCTCACCCCTCCACTTT
TRBD2	15	TRBV7-9	TRBJ2-3	NA	CASSFREGSTDTQYF	TGTGCCAGCAGCTTCAGGGAGGGGAGCACAGATACGCAGTATTTT
NA	14	TRBV9	TRBJ1-1	NA	CASSVSPRATEAFF	TGTGCCAGCAGCGTATCCCCCAGGGCGACTGAAGCTTTCTTT
TRBD2	15	TRBV2	TRBJ2-3	once	CASRRASGGPDTQYF	TGTGCCAGCAGAAGGGCCAGCGGGGGGCCAGATACGCAGTATTTT
TRBD1	16	TRBV2	TRBJ1-5	few	CASRLHRQGGNQPQHF	TGTGCCAGCAGGCTCCACCGACAGGGGGGCAATCAGCCCCAGCATTTT
NA	14	TRBV30	TRBJ2-2	NA	CAWKTDVNTGELFF	TGTGCCTGGAAGACAGACGTTAACACCGGGGAGCTGTTTTTT
TRBD1	17	TRBV6-1	TRBJ1-5	few	CASSEAGQGAPNQPQHF	TGTGCCAGCAGTGAAGCGGGACAGGGGGCTCCCAATCAGCCCCAGCATTTT
TRBD1	16	TRBV25-1	TRBJ1-3	NA	CASSPGTGFTGNTIYF	TGTGCCAGCAGTCCCGGGACAGGGTTCACTGGAAACACCATATATTTT
NA	12	TRBV18	TRBJ2-3	NA	CASSPVEDTQYF	TGTGCCAGCTCCCCGGTTGAGGATACGCAGTATTTT
NA	14	TRBV5-1	TRBJ1-2	NA	CASSLGQEIYGYTF	TGCGCCAGCAGCTTGGGACAGGAGATCTATGGCTACACCTTC
TRBD2	19	TRBV7-2	TRBJ2-3	NA	CASSPGMGSGRTWADTQYF	TGTGCCAGCAGCCCCGGTATGGGTAGCGGGAGAACATGGGCAGATACGCAGTATTTT
TRBD1	18	TRBV28	TRBJ1-3	NA	CASSFFSQGQGYGNTIYF	TGTGCCAGCAGTTTCTTTTCCCAGGGACAGGGGTACGGAAACACCATATATTTT
TRBD1	15	TRBV28	TRBJ1-1	NA	CASSLGTGAYTEAFF	TGTGCCAGCAGTTTAGGGACAGGGGCTTACACTGAAGCTTTCTTT
NA	15	TRBV13	TRBJ2-1	NA	CASSLGESSYNEQFF	TGTGCCAGCAGCTTAGGGGAGAGCTCCTACAATGAGCAGTTCTTC
NA	16	TRBV6-6	TRBJ2-6	NA	CASSYSGGAGANVLTF	TGTGCCAGCAGTTACTCCGGGGGAGCCGGGGCCAACGTCCTGACTTTC
TRBD1	14	TRBV19	TRBJ1-3	NA	CASRTGASGNTIYF	TGTGCCAGCAGAACAGGGGCATCTGGAAACACCATATATTTT
NA	13	TRBV2	TRBJ1-2	NA	CASSLQRDYGYTF	TGTGCCAGCAGTTTACAGAGGGACTATGGCTACACCTTC
TRBD2	17	TRBV7-9	TRBJ2-3	NA	CASSLNKSGGRWDTQYF	TGTGCCAGCAGCTTAAATAAAAGCGGGGGGCGTTGGGATACGCAGTATTTT
NA	16	TRBV2	TRBJ2-7	few	CASSESIASSSYEQYF	TGTGCCAGCAGTGAATCAATAGCGTCGAGCTCCTACGAGCAGTACTTC
TRBD1	15	TRBV7-2	TRBJ2-2	NA	CASSLKWTGVGELFF	TGTGCCAGCAGCTTAAAATGGACAGGGGTCGGGGAGCTGTTTTTT
TRBD1	15	TRBV2	TRBJ2-3	few	CASSGTGGSADTQYF	TGTGCCAGCAGTGGGACAGGGGGCAGCGCAGATACGCAGTATTTT
TRBD2	15	TRBV7-2	TRBJ2-7	NA	CASSYTSGGIYEQYF	TGTGCCAGCAGCTATACTAGCGGGGGGATCTACGAGCAGTACTTC
NA	22	TRBV21-1	TRBJ1-5	once	CASSKDAGIPGQAPNSNQPQHF	TGTGCCAGCAGCAAAGATGCGGGTATCCCGGGACAGGCCCCAAATAGCAATCAGCCCCAGCATTTT
NA	17	TRBV7-8	TRBJ2-3	NA	CASSPWPGGSRGDTQYF	TGTGCCAGCAGCCCGTGGCCGGGCGGCTCAAGGGGTGATACGCAGTATTTT
TRBD1	15	TRBV27	TRBJ2-7	few	CASNSLTGGFYEQYF	TGTGCCAGCAACTCTCTGACAGGGGGGTTCTACGAGCAGTACTTC
NA	13	TRBV5-1	TRBJ2-7	NA	CASSLVAGREQYF	TGCGCCAGCAGCTTGGTGGCAGGGCGGGAGCAGTACTTC
NA	13	TRBV30	TRBJ2-3	once	CAWSVDGTSVQYF	TGTGCCTGGAGTGTAGATGGGACTTCTGTCCAGTATTTT
NA	14	TRBV6-6	TRBJ1-2	NA	CASSYLNGDNGYTF	TGTGCCAGCAGTTACCTTAATGGGGACAACGGCTACACCTTC
NA	13	TRBV30	TRBJ1-3	few	CAWRIDSGNTIYF	TGTGCCTGGAGGATCGACAGTGGAAACACCATATATTTT
NA	16	TRBV28	TRBJ2-1	NA	CASSLEASLGYNEQFF	TGTGCCAGCAGTTTAGAAGCTTCCCTCGGGTACAATGAGCAGTTCTTC
TRBD2	15	TRBV19	TRBJ2-3	NA	CASSTWAGEEDTQYF	TGTGCCAGTAGTACCTGGGCGGGAGAGGAAGATACGCAGTATTTT
NA	18	TRBV7-8	TRBJ2-3	NA	CASSLRRGGGNTPDTQYF	TGTGCCAGCAGCTTACGTCGGGGTGGCGGGAACACGCCAGATACGCAGTATTTT
TRBD1	18	TRBV9	TRBJ2-2	NA	CASSVGTGSSENTGELFF	TGTGCCAGCAGCGTCGGGACAGGCTCCTCAGAAAACACCGGGGAGCTGTTTTTT
NA	15	TRBV18	TRBJ2-3	NA	CASSPAGTSTDTQYF	TGTGCCAGCTCGCCGGCAGGGACTAGCACAGATACGCAGTATTTT
TRBD2	14	TRBV6-1	TRBJ2-7	NA	CASSETGRANEQYF	TGTGCCAGCAGTGAAACCGGGAGGGCGAACGAGCAGTACTTC
NA	15	TRBV6-6	TRBJ2-2	few	CASSYSRASTGELFF	TGTGCCAGCAGTTACTCGCGGGCTAGCACCGGGGAGCTGTTTTTT
TRBD2	18	TRBV7-9	TRBJ2-7	NA	CASSFDATSGRNGYEQYF	TGTGCCAGCAGCTTTGATGCGACTAGCGGGAGGAATGGCTACGAGCAGTACTTC
TRBD2	16	TRBV7-8	TRBJ2-1	once	CASSALAGPTYNEQFF	TGTGCCAGCAGCGCCCTAGCGGGACCTACCTACAATGAGCAGTTCTTC
TRBD1	15	TRBV6-4	TRBJ1-4	NA	CASSRTGQGNEKLFF	TGTGCCAGCAGCCGGACAGGCCAGGGGAATGAAAAACTGTTTTTT
NA	15	TRBV27	TRBJ1-2	NA	CASSLMAAANYGYTF	TGTGCCAGCAGTTTGATGGCCGCAGCTAACTATGGCTACACCTTC